This T cell receptor (beta chain) was sequenced for a study of blood T cell repertoires in COVID-19. Turning to the study itself: The United States, Italy and Spain provided the acute and convalescent COVID-19 samples. PBMCs, B-cell-depleted T cells, or T cells provided the cDNA or gDNA that made up the material.

The CDR3 totals 16 residues. Germline V gene sequence: CDR1 SGHRS, CDR2 YFSETQ. The ends lost 3 bases at V and 2 bases at J; junction bases unmatched: 10. This clone occurred a few times. Data came from immunoSEQ multiplex PCR; TCRdb stores just in-frame clones and leaves some out. In the table there are 80,000 to 100,000 clones, 70% to 90% of which are singletons. This clonotype originated in a human donor in a cohort sampled during active COVID-19. Sequencing input: peripheral blood. The genes are TRBV5-1 and TRBJ2-7; 8 nucleotides align to TRBD1. The CDR3 DNA reads as TGCGCCAGCAGCTGGACGACAGGGGCAACCGCCTACGAGCAGTACTTC. This sequence encodes CASSWTTGATAYEQYF.